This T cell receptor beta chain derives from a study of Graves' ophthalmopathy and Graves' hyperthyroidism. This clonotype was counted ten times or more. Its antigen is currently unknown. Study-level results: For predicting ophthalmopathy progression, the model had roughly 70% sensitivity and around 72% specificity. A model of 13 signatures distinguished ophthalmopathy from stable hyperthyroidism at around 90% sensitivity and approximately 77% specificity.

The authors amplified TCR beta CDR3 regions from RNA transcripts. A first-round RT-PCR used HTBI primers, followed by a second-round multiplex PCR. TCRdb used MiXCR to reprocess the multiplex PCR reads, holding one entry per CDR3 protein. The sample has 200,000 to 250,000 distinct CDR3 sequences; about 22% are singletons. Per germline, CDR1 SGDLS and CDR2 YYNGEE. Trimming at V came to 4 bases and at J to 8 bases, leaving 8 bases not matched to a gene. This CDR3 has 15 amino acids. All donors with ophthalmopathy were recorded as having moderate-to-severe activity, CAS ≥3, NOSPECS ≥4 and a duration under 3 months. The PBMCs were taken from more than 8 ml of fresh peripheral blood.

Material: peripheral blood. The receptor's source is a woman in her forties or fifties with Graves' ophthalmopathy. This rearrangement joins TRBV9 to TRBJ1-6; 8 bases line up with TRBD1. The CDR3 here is CASSTGQGEYSPLHF. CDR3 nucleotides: TGTGCCAGCAGCACCGGACAGGGCGAGTATTCACCCCTCCACTTT.